The 21 T cell receptor beta chains given below trace back to one sample, sequenced in a study of T cell clonotyping in hematopoietic cell transplantation. Time point described: recipient sample about 28 days before transplant, after cytoreduction. Sequencing was performed with immunoSEQ multiplex PCR; in TCRdb, only in-frame clones are kept and a portion is missing. This sample yields roughly 80,000 clones, of which approximately 95% are seen a single time; 1.5% to 2% belongs to the top ten. Here the sequenced sample was peripheral blood mononuclear cells, taken before stem cell transplant. The receptors were sampled from a woman in her forties or fifties with acute myeloid leukemia. Some clones in this sample may be carry-over from other donors' samples.

The chain carries TRBV25-1 and TRBJ1-6; maybe TRBD1 (6 bases). The CDR3 has 14 residues. Trimming pared 6 bases from V and 5 bases from J, leaving 11 bases between. Germline loops: CDR1 MGHDK, CDR2 SYGVNS. CDR3 loop: CASRPGHDNSPLHF. The CDR3 DNA follows: TGTGCCAGCAGACCGGGACACGATAATTCACCCCTCCACTTT.

This sequence joins TRBV6-5 and TRBJ1-2, with D perhaps TRBD1 (5 bases). Germline-derived CDR1 and CDR2 are MNHEY and SVGAGI. The CDR3 consists of 13 residues. V lost 10 bases, J lost 3 bases, and 15 bases lay in between. CDR3 residues: CAIGGVKDYGYTF. The CDR3 coding sequence is TGTGCCATCGGGGGGGTAAAGGACTATGGCTACACCTTC.

The V call is TRBV27, the J call TRBJ2-5, with D unresolved. The CDR3 has 12 residues. Germline CDR1 MNHEY, CDR2 SMNVEV (reference sequence). The V end lost 0 bases, the J end lost 4 bases, and 3 bases lay between the germline ends. In DNA form, the CDR3 reads TGTGCCAGCAGTTTATCGGGAGAGACCCAGTACTTC. Encoded protein: CASSLSGETQYF.

The CDR3 here is CASMWQGKLSNEKLFF. Written as DNA, the CDR3 is TGTGCCAGCATGTGGCAGGGGAAGCTTTCTAATGAAAAACTGTTTTTT. The rearrangement joins TRBV28 to TRBJ1-4, with D possibly matching TRBD1 (6 bases). The V and J ends lost 7 bases and 3 bases respectively, with 18 bases between them. The CDR3 covers 16 residues. The germline gives CDR1 MDHEN, CDR2 SYDVKM.

CDR3 region: CASRDRGTEGYTF. In nucleotides, the CDR3 is TGTGCCAGCAGGGACAGGGGAACAGAAGGCTACACCTTC. The rearrangement uses TRBV6-4 and TRBJ1-2, with 9 nucleotides matching TRBD1. The germline gives CDR1 MRHNA, CDR2 SNTAGT. This CDR3 contains 13 residues. J lost 8 bases, V lost 6 bases, and 7 bases had no gene match.

This clone was seen more than once but under ten times. The V gene is TRBV28, the J gene TRBJ2-5; D gene unclear. Germline values: CDR1 MDHEN, CDR2 SYDVKM. The CDR3 has 12 residues. The V and J ends lost 3 bases and 5 bases respectively, with 7 bases between them. CDR3 region: CASSLVPETQYF. In DNA, the CDR3 is TGTGCCAGCAGTTTGGTTCCCGAGACCCAGTACTTC.

The rearrangement links TRBV4-2 to TRBJ2-7, with 10 bases matching TRBD2. Germline CDR1 reads LGHNA; CDR2 reads YNFKEQ. This CDR3 spans 14 amino acids. V trimming: 8 bases; J trimming: 2 bases; junction bases outside the gene matches: 6. CDR3 amino acids: CASGETSGPYEQYF. The CDR3 DNA sequence: TGTGCCAGCGGGGAGACTAGCGGGCCCTACGAGCAGTACTTC.

J is TRBJ1-1 and V is TRBV2; D unclear. The CDR3 sequence is 14 residues long. Per the germline V gene, CDR1 is SNHLY and CDR2 is FYNNEI. V dropped 2 bases and J dropped 2 bases, with 9 bases sitting between them. CDR3 bases: TGTGCCAGCAGTGAATTCGGGCCTAACACTGAAGCTTTCTTT. It is translated as CASSEFGPNTEAFF.

The rearrangement links TRBV7-2 to TRBJ2-3; D call uncertain. The CDR3 spans 19 residues. Germline CDR1 SGHTA, CDR2 FQGNSA. Trimming stripped 2 bases from V and 2 bases from J, with 23 bases between. The CDR3 sequence is CASSLSSRFVQGYTDTQYF. The CDR3 region has the DNA TGTGCCAGCAGCTTAAGCTCCCGATTCGTACAAGGGTACACAGATACGCAGTATTTT.

The J gene is TRBJ2-1, the V gene TRBV10-1, with D hard to call. The CDR3 has 15 residues. The V end lost 4 bases, the J end lost 4 bases, and 14 bases lay between the germline ends. In germline, CDR1 is WNHNN, CDR2 SYGVQD (reference sequence). The CDR3 here is CASSAYSNSYNEQFF. DNA of the CDR3: TGCGCCAGCAGTGCTTACTCCAACTCTTACAATGAGCAGTTCTTC.

This chain uses TRBV19 with TRBJ1-2, with a possible D match to TRBD1 (5 bases). This CDR3 contains 13 residues. V was trimmed by 5 bases and J by 6 bases, leaving 13 bases between them. Germline V CDR1 and CDR2: LNHDA, SQIVND (reference sequence). CDR3 in amino acids: CASSAQGSHGYTF. The CDR3 nucleotides are TGTGCCAGTAGTGCCCAGGGAAGTCATGGCTACACCTTC.

The V gene is TRBV7-2, the J gene TRBJ2-7; possibly TRBD2 for D (5 bases). CDR1 and CDR2 from the germline V gene are SGHTA and FQGNSA. V was shortened by 5 bases and J by 0 bases, with 14 bases between the two germline ends. This CDR3 has 15 amino acids. In DNA, the CDR3 is TGTGCCAGCAGCGAGGACGGGGATAACTCCTACGAGCAGTACTTC. Its protein product is CASSEDGDNSYEQYF.

The rearrangement links TRBV9 to TRBJ1-5; no reliable D call. V lost 0 bases, J lost 5 bases, and 6 bases lay in between. Germline CDR1 reads SGDLS; CDR2 reads YYNGEE. This CDR3 comprises 13 residues. The DNA for the CDR3 is TGTGCCAGCAGCGTAGGTCTAGATCAGCCCCAGCATTTT. Protein: CASSVGLDQPQHF.

This clone has just one count. The CDR3 DNA follows: TGCAGCGTTACCTGGACAGGGGAAACTGAAGCTTTCTTT. It is translated as CSVTWTGETEAFF. The rearrangement links TRBV29-1 to TRBJ1-1, with TRBD1 identical over 9 bases. CDR1 is SQVTM and CDR2 is ANQGSEA in the germline V gene. The trim removed 5 bases at V and 5 bases at J, leaving 6 bases unmatched. The CDR3 spans 13 residues.

In DNA form, the CDR3 reads TGTGCCAGCAGTCACGTATCTAACTATGGCTACACCTTC. Protein product: CASSHVSNYGYTF. This chain uses TRBV2 with TRBJ1-2; no definite D call. Germline CDR1 reads SNHLY; CDR2 reads FYNNEI. The CDR3 runs 13 residues. Trimming took off 5 bases at V and 0 bases at J, with 7 bases between the two ends.

This chain joins TRBV6-1 and TRBJ2-7; 7 bases agree with TRBD1. CDR3 length equals 13 residues. Germline-derived CDR1 and CDR2 are MNHNS and SASEGT. Germline trimming cut 6 bases from V and 3 bases from J; bases unmatched to any gene: 5. The CDR3 nucleotides read TGTGCCAGCAGGGGACAGACCAACTACGAGCAGTACTTC. The encoded protein is CASRGQTNYEQYF.

The gene calls are TRBV5-6 and TRBJ2-1, with D unresolved. Germline CDR1 is SGHDT and CDR2 is YYEEEE. V lost 0 bases and J lost 5, with 9 bases in between. CDR3 length: 14 amino acids. In DNA form, the CDR3 reads TGTGCCAGCAGCTTGGTTGATCCCGACAATGAGCAGTTCTTC. Its protein is CASSLVDPDNEQFF.

The chain carries TRBV5-1 and TRBJ2-1; TRBD2 matches at 14 bases. This CDR3 is 18 amino acids long. Unmatched junction bases numbered 7, after V lost 4 bases and J lost 1 base. CDR1 and CDR2 (germline): SGHRS, YFSETQ. The CDR3: CASSAGTSGGPSYNEQFF. CDR3 DNA: TGCGCCAGCAGCGCGGGGACTAGCGGGGGCCCTTCCTACAATGAGCAGTTCTTC. Drawing the rest from reference TRBV5-1 and TRBJ2-1, the complete variable domain is KAGVTQTPRYLIKTRGQQVTLSCSPISGHRSVSWYQQTPGQGLQFLFEYFSETQRNKGNFPGRFSGRQFSNSRSEMNVSTLELGDSALYLCASSAGTSGGPSYNEQFFGPGTRLTVL.

The CDR3 here is CASTRDRGGYEQYF. CDR3 DNA: TGTGCCAGCACCCGAGACAGGGGAGGGTACGAGCAGTACTTC. This rearrangement joins TRBV6-1 to TRBJ2-7; possibly TRBD1 for D (8 bases). CDR1 and CDR2 from the germline V gene are MNHNS and SASEGT. The ends were cut back, 7 bases at V and 4 bases at J, with 17 bases in the middle. CDR3 length equals 14 residues.

The gene calls are TRBV11-2 and TRBJ2-1, with 10 bases that match TRBD2. From germline, CDR1 is SGHAT and CDR2 FQNNGV. This CDR3 is built from 15 residues. V shed 1 base and J 6 bases; nucleotides not matched to a gene: 3. The CDR3 DNA follows: TGTGCCAGCAGCTTAGTAAGCGGGGGGGTCAATGAGCAGTTCTTC. It encodes CASSLVSGGVNEQFF.

The gene calls are TRBV2 and TRBJ1-1; perhaps TRBD1 as D (6 bases). The ends were cut back, 4 bases at V and 4 bases at J, with 10 bases in the middle. There are 13 residues in the CDR3. Germline CDR1 is SNHLY and CDR2 is FYNNEI. The CDR3 coding sequence is TGTGCCAGCAGTGTAGGGGGAACCACTGAAGCTTTCTTT. This codes for CASSVGGTTEAFF.